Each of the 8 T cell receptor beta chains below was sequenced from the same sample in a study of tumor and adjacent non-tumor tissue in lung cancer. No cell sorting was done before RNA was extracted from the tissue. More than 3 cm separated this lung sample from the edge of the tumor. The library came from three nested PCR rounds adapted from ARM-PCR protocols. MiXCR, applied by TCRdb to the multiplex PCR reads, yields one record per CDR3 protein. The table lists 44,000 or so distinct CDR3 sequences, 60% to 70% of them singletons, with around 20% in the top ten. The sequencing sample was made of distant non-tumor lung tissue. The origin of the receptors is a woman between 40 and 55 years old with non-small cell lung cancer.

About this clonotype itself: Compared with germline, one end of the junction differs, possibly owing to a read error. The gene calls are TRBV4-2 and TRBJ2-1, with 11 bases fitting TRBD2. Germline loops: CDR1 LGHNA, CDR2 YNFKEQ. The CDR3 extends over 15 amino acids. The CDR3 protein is CVSSLSGTSGLGQFF. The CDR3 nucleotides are TGTGTCAGCAGCCTCTCCGGGACTAGCGGACTAGGGCAGTTCTTC.

DNA for the CDR3: TGTGCCAGCAGCTCGCTAGGCGCCTGTGAGCAGTTCTTC. This gives the protein CASSSLGACEQFF. The chain couples TRBV11-2 to TRBJ2-1; no reliable D call. CDR3 length: 13 residues. Trimming stripped 4 bases from V and 9 bases from J, with 13 bases between. Germline CDR1 is SGHAT and CDR2 is FQNNGV.

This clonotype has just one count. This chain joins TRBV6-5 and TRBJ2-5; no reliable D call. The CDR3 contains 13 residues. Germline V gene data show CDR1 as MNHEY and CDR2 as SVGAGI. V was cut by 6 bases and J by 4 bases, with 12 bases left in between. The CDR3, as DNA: TGTGCCAGCAGCAAGACAAGGTCAGAGACCCAGTACTTC. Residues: CASSKTRSETQYF.

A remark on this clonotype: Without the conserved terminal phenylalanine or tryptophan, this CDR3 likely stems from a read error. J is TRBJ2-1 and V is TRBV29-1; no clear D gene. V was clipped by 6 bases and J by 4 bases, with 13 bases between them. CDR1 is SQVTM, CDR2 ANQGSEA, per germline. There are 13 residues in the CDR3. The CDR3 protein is CSVRSQGYNEQFL. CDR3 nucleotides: TGCAGCGTAAGGAGTCAAGGTTACAATGAGCAGTTCCTC.

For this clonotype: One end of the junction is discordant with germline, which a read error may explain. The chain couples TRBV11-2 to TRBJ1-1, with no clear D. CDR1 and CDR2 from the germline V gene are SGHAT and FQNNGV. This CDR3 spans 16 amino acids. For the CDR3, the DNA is TGTGCAAGCAGCTTAGGGTCAGGCCTGGCGGACTCTGAAACTTTCTTT. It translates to CASSLGSGLADSETFF.

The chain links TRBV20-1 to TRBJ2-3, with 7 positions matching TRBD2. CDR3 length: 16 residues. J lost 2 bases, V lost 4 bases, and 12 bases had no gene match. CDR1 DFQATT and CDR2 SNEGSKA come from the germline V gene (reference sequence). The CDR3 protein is CSAIGRETSYTDTQYF. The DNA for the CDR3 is TGCAGTGCTATTGGGAGGGAGACATCCTACACAGATACGCAGTATTTT.

CDR3 region: CASSLGQASRELFF. CDR3 DNA: TGTGCCAGCAGCTTGGGACAAGCTTCCAGGGAGCTGTTTTTT. This sequence joins TRBV5-6 and TRBJ2-2; D is undetermined. Germline CDR1 is SGHDT and CDR2 is YYEEEE. The V gene lost 0 bases and the J gene lost 9 bases, with 12 bases spanning the gap. The CDR3 spans 14 residues.

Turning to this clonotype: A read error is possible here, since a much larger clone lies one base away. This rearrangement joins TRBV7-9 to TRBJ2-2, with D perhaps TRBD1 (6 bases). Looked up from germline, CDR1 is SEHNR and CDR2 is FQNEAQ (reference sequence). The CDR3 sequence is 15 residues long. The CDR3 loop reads CANSFLTGYTGELFF. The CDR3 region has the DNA TGTGCCAACAGCTTCCTGACAGGTTACACCGGGGAGCTGTTTTTT. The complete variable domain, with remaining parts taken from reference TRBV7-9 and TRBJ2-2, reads DTGVSQNPRHKITKRGQNVTFRCDPISEHNRLYWYRQTLGQGPEFLTYFQNEAQLEKSRLLSDRFSAERPKGSFSTLEIQRTEQGDSAMYLCANSFLTGYTGELFFGEGSRLTVL.